Listed here is a single TCR beta chain. Its antigen remains unidentified. This specimen comes from a study of shared clonotypes between healthy human individuals. This CDR3 contains 15 residues. V lost 1 base and J lost 7, with 14 bases in between. Per the germline V gene, CDR1 is MNHEY and CDR2 is SVGAGI. Every subset's genomic DNA went evenly onto several immunoSEQ plates. About 30,000 T cell genomes (around 200 ng DNA) went into each sorted-subset replicate. The repertoire was sequenced with immunoSEQ multiplex PCR; TCRdb's copy has only in-frame clones and lacks some. The profile covers 700,000 to 950,000 clones, with 90% to 97% appearing a single time and approximately 0.2% taken by the ten largest. Naive CD8 isolation took CD45RO-negative cells positively selected for CCR7 and excluded terminally differentiated effector memory CD45RA+ cells. Points from the study as a whole: Of the naive CD4 clonotypes, around 4.7% were shared across several donors. Clonotype sharing among the donors was expected to vary with sequencing depth.

The rearrangement uses TRBV6-5 and TRBJ2-1; the D call may be TRBD1 or TRBD2 (5 bases each). Source material: naive CD8+ T cells sorted from blood. The receptor was derived from a man aged 25 to 45 in good health. In nucleotides, the CDR3 is TGTGCCAGCAGTTACTTTGAGGGGAACAGGAATGAGCAGTTCTTC. This translates into CASSYFEGNRNEQFF.